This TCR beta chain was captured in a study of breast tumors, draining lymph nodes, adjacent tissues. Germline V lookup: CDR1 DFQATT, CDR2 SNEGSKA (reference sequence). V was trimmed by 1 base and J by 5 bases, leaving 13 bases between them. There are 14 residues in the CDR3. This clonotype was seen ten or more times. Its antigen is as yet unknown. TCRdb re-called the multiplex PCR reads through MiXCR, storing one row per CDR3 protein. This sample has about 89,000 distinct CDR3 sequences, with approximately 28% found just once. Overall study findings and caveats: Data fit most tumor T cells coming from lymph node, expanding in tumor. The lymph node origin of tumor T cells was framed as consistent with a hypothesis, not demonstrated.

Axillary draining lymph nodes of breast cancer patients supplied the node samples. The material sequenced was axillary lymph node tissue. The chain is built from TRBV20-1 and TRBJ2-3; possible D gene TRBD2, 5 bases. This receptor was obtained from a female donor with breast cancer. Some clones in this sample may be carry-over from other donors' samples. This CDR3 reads CSARVATNLDTQYF. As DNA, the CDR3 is TGCAGTGCTAGAGTTGCGACTAATCTAGATACGCAGTATTTT.